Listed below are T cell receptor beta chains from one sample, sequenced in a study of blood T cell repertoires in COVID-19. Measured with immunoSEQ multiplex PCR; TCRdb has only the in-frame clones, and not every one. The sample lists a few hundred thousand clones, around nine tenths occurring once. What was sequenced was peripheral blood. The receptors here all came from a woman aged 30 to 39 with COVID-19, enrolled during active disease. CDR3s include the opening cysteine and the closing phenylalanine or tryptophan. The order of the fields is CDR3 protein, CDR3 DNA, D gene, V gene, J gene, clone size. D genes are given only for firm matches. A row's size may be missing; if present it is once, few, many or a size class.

CASSPSGSSYEQYF	TGTGCCAGCAGCCCTAGCGGGAGCTCCTACGAGCAGTACTTC	TRBD2	TRBV27	TRBJ2-7	NA
CASSQVVQGKNQPQHF	TGCGCCAGCAGCCAAGTTGTACAGGGAAAAAATCAGCCCCAGCATTTT	NA	TRBV4-1	TRBJ1-5	NA
CASSGRSGSNTEAFF	TGTGCCAGCAGCGGCCGATCCGGGAGTAACACTGAAGCTTTCTTT	NA	TRBV9	TRBJ1-1	NA
CASNPGTGGNYGYTF	TGTGCCAGTAATCCCGGGACAGGGGGTAACTATGGCTACACCTTC	TRBD1	TRBV19	TRBJ1-2	NA
CASSLDSNSGNTIYF	TGTGCCAGCAGCCTCGACAGTAACTCTGGAAACACCATATATTTT	NA	TRBV5-5	TRBJ1-3	NA
CASTFLNEQFF	TGTGCCAGCACCTTCCTCAATGAGCAGTTCTTC	NA	TRBV27	TRBJ2-1	NA
CAWLVTRDSNYGYTF	TGTGCCTGGTTAGTAACCCGGGACAGTAACTATGGCTACACCTTC	TRBD1	TRBV30	TRBJ1-2	once
CASSLEGPTGTYGYTF	TGCGCCAGCAGCTTGGAGGGACCGACAGGGACCTATGGCTACACCTTC	TRBD1	TRBV5-1	TRBJ1-2	NA
CASSLGGFATHQETQYF	TGTGCCAGCAGTTTAGGCGGGTTTGCCACCCACCAAGAGACCCAGTACTTC	NA	TRBV28	TRBJ2-5	NA
CASSLGSGSYGMNTEAFF	TGTGCCAGCAGTTTAGGGTCCGGGAGCTACGGGATGAACACTGAAGCTTTCTTT	NA	TRBV28	TRBJ1-1	once
CSVSGLARGGHTDTQYF	TGCAGCGTTTCTGGACTCGCGAGGGGGGGGCACACAGATACGCAGTATTTT	NA	TRBV29-1	TRBJ2-3	NA
CASSWGGEQYF	TGTGCCAGCAGCTGGGGGGGCGAGCAGTACTTC	TRBD2	TRBV5-6	TRBJ2-7	NA
CASSPPGGETQYF	TGTGCCAGCTCACCACCAGGAGGTGAGACCCAGTACTTC	NA	TRBV18	TRBJ2-5	once
CASRRQGRYYGYTF	TGTGCCAGCAGGAGACAGGGTCGGTATTATGGCTACACCTTC	TRBD1	TRBV6-5	TRBJ1-2	NA
CASSSSRHTQYF	TGTGCCAGCAGCTCTAGTAGACATACGCAGTATTTT	NA	TRBV7-8	TRBJ2-3	NA
CASSQDGEGGPTDTQYF	TGCGCCAGCAGCCAAGATGGGGAGGGAGGCCCCACAGATACGCAGTATTTT	TRBD2	TRBV4-1	TRBJ2-3	NA
CATSREGRGSSYEQYF	TGTGCCACCAGCAGAGAAGGCAGGGGATCCTCCTACGAGCAGTACTTC	NA	TRBV15	TRBJ2-7	NA
CASGRDYRNQEQFF	TGTGCCAGCGGCCGGGACTACAGGAACCAAGAGCAGTTCTTC	TRBD2	TRBV28	TRBJ2-1	NA
CASSYSLSNSNQPQHF	TGCGCCAGCAGCTATAGCCTATCAAATAGCAATCAGCCCCAGCATTTT	NA	TRBV4-1	TRBJ1-5	NA
CASSNLRERQETQYF	TGTGCCAGCAGCAACCTCCGGGAACGGCAAGAGACCCAGTACTTC	NA	TRBV28	TRBJ2-5	NA
CASSSVDSNQPQHF	TGTGCCAGCAGTTCAGTTGATAGCAATCAGCCCCAGCATTTT	NA	TRBV7-8	TRBJ1-5	NA
CASSLGGTGELFF	TGTGCCAGCAGTTTAGGGGGGACCGGGGAGCTGTTTTTT	NA	TRBV28	TRBJ2-2	NA
CASDPGDYAEAFF	TGTGCCTCCGACCCCGGGGACTACGCTGAAGCTTTCTTT	NA	TRBV10-3	TRBJ1-1	NA
CASSQRTWSGELFF	TGCGCCAGCAGCCAACGGACATGGTCCGGGGAGCTGTTTTTT	NA	TRBV4-3	TRBJ2-2	NA
CASSYGQGTYEQYF	TGTGCCAGCAGTTACGGACAGGGAACCTACGAGCAGTACTTC	TRBD1	TRBV6-5	TRBJ2-7	NA
CASSLWGRGTMNTEAFF	TGTGCCAGCAGTTTATGGGGGAGGGGGACGATGAACACTGAAGCTTTCTTT	NA	TRBV27	TRBJ1-1	NA